Described below is a single TCR beta chain sequence and its context. Its antigen is currently unknown. The V and J ends lost 2 bases and 0 bases respectively, with 18 bases between them. Per the germline V gene, CDR1 is SGHTA and CDR2 is FQGTGA. CDR3 length: 18 residues. Individual cDNA molecules were tagged with unique molecular identifiers, the study reported. Each CDR3 protein is one row after TCRdb ran MiXCR on the 5' RACE reads. This sample has around 52,000 distinct CDR3 sequences, with approximately 12% found just once. The sample comes from a study of early T cells in non-severe SARS-CoV-2 infection. Study-level information: Sequencing input comprised bulk RNA from unsorted whole blood; chain pairing was not available.

General study results and limits: Reliance on VDJdb matching favored anti-spike CD8 responses; private and CD4 specificities were missed.

The chain combines TRBV7-3 with TRBJ2-3, with D perhaps matching TRBD2 (6 bases). The receptor comes from an adult who was a healthcare worker with PCR-confirmed SARS-CoV-2 infection or an uninfected control (not recorded which). The sequencing input was whole blood. This CDR3 is CASSLGLPGDPSTDTQYF. As DNA, the CDR3 is TGTGCCAGCAGCTTAGGACTTCCGGGGGATCCTAGCACAGATACGCAGTATTTT.